The sequence of this T cell receptor (beta chain) was determined in a study of blood T cells in healthy people across ages. The study, taken as a whole, reports: Researchers deemed the diversity estimates from one million T cells underestimates. Age advanced and TCR beta diversity per million T cells fell, roughly linearly. Naive T cell percentage and TCR beta diversity correlated strongly.

This clonotype has a handful of counts. Its antigen is currently unknown. A sample-barcoded 5' primer and a J-beta primer mix were used in a second PCR of roughly 7 to 11 cycles. One entry per CDR3 protein, called by TCRdb with MiXCR from the 5' RACE reads. Of under 1,100,000 distinct CDR3 sequences in the sample, under 30% were seen once. Looked up from germline, CDR1 is KGHDR and CDR2 is SFDVKD. CDR3 length equals 13 residues. V dropped 7 bases and J dropped 6; count of bases not matched to a gene: 5. This sample was also put to use in a study of T cells of mothers and their children. As reported in that work: A few healthy Caucasian mothers, along with their six children, were the donors.

The source of this sequence is a girl aged 2-15 years in good health. The V call is TRBV24-1, the J call TRBJ2-1, with 7 bases aligning to TRBD1. Sequenced material: blood. The CDR3 spells CATRDEGANEQFF. For the CDR3, the DNA is TGTGCCACCAGGGACGAGGGGGCCAATGAGCAGTTCTTC.